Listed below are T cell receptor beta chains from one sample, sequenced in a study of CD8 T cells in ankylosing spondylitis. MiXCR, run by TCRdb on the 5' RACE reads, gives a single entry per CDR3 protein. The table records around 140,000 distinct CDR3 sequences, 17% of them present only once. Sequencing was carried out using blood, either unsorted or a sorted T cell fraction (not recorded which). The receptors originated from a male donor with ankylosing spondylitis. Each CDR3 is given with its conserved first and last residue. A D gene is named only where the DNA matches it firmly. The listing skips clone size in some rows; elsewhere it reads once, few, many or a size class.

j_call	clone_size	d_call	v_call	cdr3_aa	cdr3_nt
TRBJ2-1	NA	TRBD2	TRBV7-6	CASSGRDYNEQFF	TGTGCCAGCAGTGGGAGGGATTACAATGAGCAGTTCTTC
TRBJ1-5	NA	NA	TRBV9	CASSAFDRTDQPQHF	TGTGCCAGCAGCGCGTTTGACAGGACGGATCAGCCCCAGCATTTT
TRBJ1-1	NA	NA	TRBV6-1	CASRGGRGTNTEAFF	TGTGCCAGCAGGGGCGGGAGGGGGACGAACACTGAAGCTTTCTTT
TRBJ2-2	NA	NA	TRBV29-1	CSVEGFTGELFF	TGCAGCGTGGAAGGGTTCACCGGGGAGCTGTTTTTT
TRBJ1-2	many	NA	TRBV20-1	CSATDGYTF	TGCAGCGCCACTGATGGCTACACCTTC
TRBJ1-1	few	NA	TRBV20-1	CSATSFRVTEAFF	TGCAGTGCTACCAGTTTCCGGGTAACTGAAGCTTTCTTT
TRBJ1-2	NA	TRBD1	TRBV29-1	CSGDRLANYGYTF	TGCAGCGGGGACAGGCTGGCTAACTATGGCTACACCTTC
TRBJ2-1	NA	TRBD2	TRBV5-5	CASRTSGSNEQFF	TGTGCCAGCAGGACTAGCGGGAGCAATGAGCAGTTCTTC
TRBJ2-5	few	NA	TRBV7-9	CASSSSEETQYF	TGTGCCAGCAGCTCCTCAGAAGAGACCCAGTACTTC
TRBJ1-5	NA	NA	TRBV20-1	CSAREGLISNQPQHF	TGCAGTGCTAGGGAGGGGCTAATTAGCAATCAGCCCCAGCATTTT
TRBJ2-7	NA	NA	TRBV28	CASIERRGPGFRYEQYF	TGTGCCAGCATAGAGAGGAGGGGACCCGGATTCCGTTACGAGCAGTACTTC
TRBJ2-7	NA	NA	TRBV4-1	CASSQVNREDEQYF	TGCGCCAGCAGCCAAGTTAACAGGGAGGACGAGCAGTACTTC
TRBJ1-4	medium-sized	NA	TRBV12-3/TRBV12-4	CASSYPDKKLFF	TGTGCCAGCAGTTACCCCGACAAAAAACTGTTTTTT